The rows below give T cell receptor beta chains drawn from one sample of a study of blood T cell repertoires in COVID-19. The repertoire was sequenced with immunoSEQ multiplex PCR; TCRdb's copy has only in-frame clones and lacks some. The repertoire holds approximately 240,000 clones, approximately 82% seen once, with more than 4.5% in the top ten. The material sequenced was peripheral blood. All receptors derive from a woman of 80 years or more with active or convalescent COVID-19. Both conserved end residues are part of each CDR3. A D gene is named only where the DNA matches it firmly. Size is omitted from some rows. Given values are once, few, many or a class for expanded clones.

TRBV18,TRBD1,TRBJ1-3,.,CASSPSGPGTGGDTIYF,TGTGCCAGCTCACCTTCAGGACCCGGGACAGGAGGGGACACCATATATTTT
TRBV18,.,TRBJ1-2,.,CASSPPRTANYGYTF,TGTGCCAGCTCACCACCGAGGACAGCTAACTATGGCTACACCTTC
TRBV18,.,TRBJ2-6,.,CASSPTITVSGANVLTF,TGTGCCAGCTCACCCACTATTACCGTGTCTGGGGCCAACGTCCTGACTTTC
TRBV28,TRBD1,TRBJ2-5,.,CASSFPLTGVAQETQYF,TGTGCCAGCAGTTTTCCTCTGACAGGGGTGGCCCAAGAGACCCAGTACTTC
TRBV19,.,TRBJ1-5,.,CASMGRSNQPQHF,TGTGCCAGTATGGGCAGGAGCAATCAGCCCCAGCATTTT
TRBV5-1,.,TRBJ2-3,.,CASSLTGFPDTQYF,TGCGCCAGCAGCCTGACAGGTTTCCCAGATACGCAGTATTTT
TRBV28,.,TRBJ1-5,.,CASSSGRGQQPQHF,TGTGCCAGCAGTTCAGGGCGGGGGCAGCAGCCCCAGCATTTT
TRBV4-1,.,TRBJ2-7,few,CASSQGARQVSYEQYF,TGCGCCAGCAGCCAGGGGGCCAGACAGGTCTCCTACGAGCAGTACTTC
TRBV2,.,TRBJ2-1,.,CASSLATYNEQFF,TGTGCCAGCAGTTTAGCCACCTACAATGAGCAGTTCTTC
TRBV2,TRBD1,TRBJ1-2,.,CASRSPGQNYGYTF,TGTGCCAGCAGGTCCCCGGGACAGAACTATGGCTACACCTTC
TRBV7-7,.,TRBJ1-4,.,CASSVGLLTNEKLFF,TGTGCCAGCAGCGTCGGTTTGTTGACTAATGAAAAACTGTTTTTT
TRBV5-1,TRBD1,TRBJ1-2,.,CASSPGQSYGYTF,TGCGCCAGCAGCCCGGGACAGTCATATGGCTACACCTTC
TRBV15,TRBD1,TRBJ1-2,.,CATSSLNRGHYGYTF,TGTGCCACCAGCAGTCTTAACAGGGGTCACTATGGCTACACCTTC
TRBV2,.,TRBJ2-3,.,CASSRSRPGTDTQYF,TGTGCCAGCAGCCGATCCAGGCCGGGCACAGATACGCAGTATTTT
TRBV19,TRBD1,TRBJ2-1,.,CASIRAGGAGGEQFF,TGTGCCAGTATAAGGGCAGGGGGCGCTGGGGGTGAGCAGTTCTTC
TRBV10-1,TRBD2,TRBJ2-2,.,CASSQTGTSGGLNTGELFF,TGCGCCAGCAGTCAAACCGGGACTAGCGGGGGCCTGAACACCGGGGAGCTGTTTTTT
TRBV29-1,.,TRBJ2-1,.,CSVERRNEQFF,TGCAGCGTTGAACGGAGGAATGAGCAGTTCTTC
TRBV6-5,TRBD1,TRBJ1-2,.,CASSYSGTGGNYGYTF,TGTGCCAGCAGTTACTCCGGGACAGGGGGTAACTATGGCTACACCTTC
TRBV5-5,.,TRBJ1-1,.,CASSLGRGAFF,TGTGCCAGCAGCTTGGGACGGGGAGCTTTCTTT
TRBV2,.,TRBJ2-1,.,CASRELAEALNEQFF,TGTGCCAGCAGGGAATTAGCGGAGGCTTTAAATGAGCAGTTCTTC
TRBV5-1,.,TRBJ2-1,.,CASSLDAGNYNEQFF,TGCGCCAGCAGCTTGGATGCAGGGAACTACAATGAGCAGTTCTTC
TRBV28,TRBD1,TRBJ2-7,.,CASTPTGMSYEQYF,TGTGCCAGCACCCCGACAGGGATGTCCTACGAGCAGTACTTC
TRBV5-1,.,TRBJ1-5,once,CASSLVGLTGQPQHF,TGCGCCAGCAGCTTGGTTGGACTCACGGGTCAGCCCCAGCATTTT
TRBV5-1,TRBD1,TRBJ2-5,.,CASSYTRGTGAQETQYF,TGCGCCAGCAGCTATACCCGAGGGACAGGAGCACAAGAGACCCAGTACTTC
TRBV3-1/TRBV3-2,.,TRBJ2-7,.,CASSQESTKKYF,TGTGCCAGCAGCCAAGAATCGACTAAGAAGTACTTC
TRBV5-1,.,TRBJ1-6,.,CASNVGQVNSPLHF,TGCGCCAGCAACGTGGGGCAGGTAAATTCACCCCTCCACTTT
TRBV19,TRBD2,TRBJ2-1,once,CASKGPAGGREQFF,TGTGCCAGTAAGGGGCCAGCGGGAGGTCGTGAGCAGTTCTTC
TRBV11-2,.,TRBJ1-3,.,CASSTTAGNTIYF,TGTGCCAGCAGCACGACAGCTGGAAACACCATATATTTT
TRBV7-6,TRBD1,TRBJ1-1,.,CASSRGQGSIGTEAFF,TGTGCCAGCAGTCGCGGACAGGGTAGTATTGGCACTGAAGCTTTCTTT
TRBV18,TRBD2,TRBJ2-3,.,CASSPGLAGTDTQYF,TGTGCCAGCTCACCGGGACTAGCGGGCACAGATACGCAGTATTTT
TRBV14,TRBD2,TRBJ2-1,.,CASSQGLAGDSYNEQFF,TGTGCCAGCAGCCAAGGACTAGCGGGAGACTCCTACAATGAGCAGTTCTTC
TRBV29-1,TRBD1,TRBJ2-7,.,CSVVLQGKEQYF,TGCAGCGTCGTCCTACAGGGGAAGGAGCAGTACTTC
TRBV2,TRBD1,TRBJ1-4,.,CASSDGTGGEKLFF,TGTGCCAGCAGTGACGGGACAGGGGGTGAAAAACTGTTTTTT
TRBV29-1,TRBD1,TRBJ2-3,few,CSVSTGTGGTDTQYF,TGCAGCGTTTCAACCGGGACAGGGGGGACAGATACGCAGTATTTT
TRBV5-5,.,TRBJ2-1,.,CASSLEGTSYNEQFF,TGTGCCAGCAGCTTAGAGGGTACGTCCTACAATGAGCAGTTCTTC
TRBV27,TRBD1,TRBJ1-4,.,CASSPITGTENEKLFF,TGTGCCAGCAGTCCCATTACCGGGACAGAAAATGAAAAACTGTTTTTT
TRBV19,TRBD2,TRBJ2-5,once,CASSRLAGGGETQYF,TGTGCCAGTAGCCGACTAGCGGGAGGTGGGGAGACCCAGTACTTC
TRBV15,.,TRBJ2-3,.,CATSRSPGEADTQYF,TGTGCCACCAGCAGATCACCAGGGGAAGCAGATACGCAGTATTTT
TRBV6-5,TRBD1,TRBJ2-7,.,CASSPRTGGRLEQYF,TGTGCCAGCAGTCCACGGACAGGGGGCCGGCTGGAGCAGTACTTC
TRBV14,.,TRBJ1-4,.,CASSPRGGATTNEKLFF,TGTGCCAGCAGCCCGCGCGGTGGGGCCACAACTAATGAAAAACTGTTTTTT
TRBV20-1,.,TRBJ2-2,once,CSASGQLNTGELFF,TGCAGTGCTAGTGGACAATTGAACACCGGGGAGCTGTTTTTT
TRBV5-1,.,TRBJ1-2,.,CASSRENRVGGYTF,TGCGCCAGCAGCCGAGAAAACAGGGTTGGCGGCTACACCTTC
TRBV9,TRBD1,TRBJ2-2,.,CASSVYRGNTGELFF,TGTGCCAGCAGCGTATACAGGGGGAACACCGGGGAGCTGTTTTTT
TRBV7-6,TRBD1,TRBJ2-1,.,CASSSDRVSEQFF,TGTGCCAGCAGCTCTGACAGGGTCTCTGAGCAGTTCTTC
TRBV19,TRBD1,TRBJ1-5,.,CASSIGRQGFNQPQHF,TGTGCCAGTAGTATAGGACGACAGGGGTTCAATCAGCCCCAGCATTTT
TRBV6-1,.,TRBJ1-5,.,CASSEDGTGRNQPQHF,TGTGCCAGCAGTGAAGACGGCACAGGCCGCAATCAGCCCCAGCATTTT
TRBV5-6,.,TRBJ2-1,.,CASSLRAGANRNEQFF,TGTGCCAGCAGCTTGAGGGCGGGGGCGAACCGTAATGAGCAGTTCTTC
TRBV20-1,.,TRBJ1-1,.,CSAGHPEAFF,TGCAGTGCTGGACATCCTGAAGCTTTCTTT
TRBV11-2,.,TRBJ1-1,.,CASSFLAENTEAFF,TGTGCCAGCAGCTTTTTGGCAGAAAACACTGAAGCTTTCTTT
TRBV5-6,.,TRBJ2-5,.,CASSSTGSRETQYF,TGTGCCAGCAGCTCAACAGGGTCGCGAGAGACCCAGTACTTC
TRBV28,TRBD1,TRBJ1-5,.,CASSLFGPTGGNQPQHF,TGTGCCAGCAGTTTATTTGGCCCAACAGGGGGCAATCAGCCCCAGCATTTT
TRBV19,.,TRBJ2-3,.,CASSNPGTDTQYF,TGTGCCAGTAGTAACCCAGGGACAGATACGCAGTATTTT
TRBV7-9,.,TRBJ1-1,.,CASSFSYTEAFF,TGTGCCAGCAGCTTTTCGTACACTGAAGCTTTCTTT
TRBV6-5,TRBD2,TRBJ2-1,.,CASSLTSGTYNEQFF,TGTGCCAGCAGTTTGACTAGCGGGACTTACAATGAGCAGTTCTTC
TRBV19,.,TRBJ1-1,.,CASRTGHNTEAFF,TGTGCCAGCAGAACAGGGCACAACACTGAAGCTTTCTTT